This passage covers 15 T cell receptor beta chains from one sample sequenced in a study of blood T cell repertoires in COVID-19. TCRdb's table, derived via immunoSEQ multiplex PCR, lists solely in-frame clones and lacks some. The sample holds over 250,000 clones; roughly 90% are singletons and the top ten take roughly 1.8%. The source material was PBMCs or T cells enriched from blood (not recorded which). The receptors derive from a woman aged 55 to 70 who had recovered from COVID-19.

This rearrangement joins TRBV9 to TRBJ2-7; 13 nucleotides align to TRBD2. The CDR3 covers 14 residues. With 3 bases clipped from V and 4 bases from J, the junction kept 1 base outside the gene matches. Germline CDR1 and CDR2: SGDLS and YYNGEE. Here the CDR3 DNA reads TGTGCCAGCAGCGCGGGACTAGCGGGATACGAGCAGTACTTC. Its translation: CASSAGLAGYEQYF.

The chain couples TRBV5-1 to TRBJ2-1; D might be TRBD1 (6 bases). The germline CDR1 and CDR2 sequences are SGHRS and YFSETQ. V lost 5 bases and J lost 9, with 18 bases in between. This CDR3 contains 14 residues. The DNA of the CDR3 is TGCGCCAGCAGGGCTGATGGGACATCTCCTGAGCAGTTCTTC. Protein sequence: CASRADGTSPEQFF.

The V call is TRBV11-2, the J call TRBJ2-1, with D tentatively TRBD2 (5 bases). Trimming took 3 bases from V and 9 from J, leaving 6 bases between them. The CDR3 loop spans 11 amino acids. The V gene's germline CDR1 is SGHAT and CDR2 FQNNGV. The CDR3 sequence is CASSFGSEQFF. CDR3 nucleotides: TGTGCCAGCAGCTTTGGGAGTGAGCAGTTCTTC.

The chain is built from TRBV5-1 and TRBJ2-1; unclear D gene. Trimming took off 2 bases at V and 9 bases at J, with 15 bases between the two ends. The CDR3 loop spans 14 amino acids. Per germline, CDR1 SGHRS and CDR2 YFSETQ. CDR3 sequence: CASSLDKMQGEQFF. DNA for the CDR3: TGCGCCAGCAGCTTAGACAAGATGCAAGGTGAGCAGTTCTTC.

The count of this clone is one. The rearrangement links TRBV4-1 to TRBJ1-1, with 8 positions matching TRBD1. The CDR3 has 13 residues. The V gene end was trimmed by 4 bases and the J gene end by 6 bases; junction bases not matched to a gene: 4. Germline assignment: CDR1 MGHRA and CDR2 YSYEKL. CDR3 protein: CASSLGQGSEAFF. For the CDR3, the DNA is TGCGCCAGCAGCCTAGGACAGGGCTCTGAAGCTTTCTTT.

The V and J genes are TRBV15 and TRBJ1-4; a possible D gene is TRBD1 (6 bases). The CDR3 extends over 16 amino acids. Germline CDR1 is LNHNV and CDR2 is YYDKDF (reference sequence). The V end was cut by 0 bases, the J end by 8 bases, with 16 bases between. CDR3 region: CATSRDRGRGKEKLFF. The CDR3 DNA reads as TGTGCCACCAGCAGAGATCGTGGCAGGGGCAAGGAAAAACTGTTTTTT.

The rearrangement uses TRBV10-2 and TRBJ2-2; D is unresolved. This CDR3 has 13 amino acids. V lost 2 bases, J lost 3 bases, and 4 bases lay in between. Germline V lookup: CDR1 WSHSY, CDR2 SAAADI. As DNA, the CDR3 is TGCGCCAGCAGTGAGCGGTACACCGGGGAGCTGTTTTTT. Translation: CASSERYTGELFF.

This clone showed up just once. CDR3 in amino acids: CASGGSGPAYEQYF. Here the CDR3 DNA reads TGCGCCAGTGGGGGGAGCGGCCCGGCCTACGAGCAGTACTTC. This rearrangement joins TRBV5-1 to TRBJ2-7; weak D call: TRBD2 (6 bases). This CDR3 is 14 amino acids long. The germline V gene encodes CDR1 SGHRS and CDR2 YFSETQ. Between the trimmed V and J ends, which lost 8 bases and 2 bases, there was a span of 17 bases.

The CDR3 region is CASSRDTGTDTQYF. CDR3 bases: TGTGCCAGCAGTCGGGACACAGGCACAGATACGCAGTATTTT. This rearrangement joins TRBV28 to TRBJ2-3, with D possibly being TRBD1 (6 bases). Trimming cost V 5 bases and J 1 base, with 10 bases left between them. This CDR3 has 14 residues. Germline assignment: CDR1 MDHEN and CDR2 SYDVKM.

The V and J genes are TRBV30 and TRBJ1-5, with D unresolved. V was shortened by 2 bases and J by 5 bases, with 10 bases between the two germline ends. Germline V gives CDR1 GTSNPN, CDR2 SVGIG (reference sequence). This CDR3 is built from 13 residues. The CDR3 nucleotides are TGTGCCTGGAGTACAAAGTCTGATCAGCCCCAGCATTTT. Amino acid sequence: CAWSTKSDQPQHF.

The V gene is TRBV19, the J gene TRBJ1-5; D is unresolved. In germline, CDR1 is LNHDA, CDR2 SQIVND (reference sequence). V was cut by 7 bases and J by 6 bases, with 4 bases left in between. The CDR3 sequence is 10 residues long. CDR3 region: CASNSQPQHF. CDR3 nucleotides: TGTGCCAGTAATAGTCAGCCCCAGCATTTT.

There are a few counts of this clone. The chain recombines TRBV27 with TRBJ2-5; the match to TRBD2 covers 11 bases. The V gene end was trimmed by 9 bases and the J gene end by 3 bases; junction bases not matched to a gene: 6. This CDR3 region has 14 residues. The germline CDR1 and CDR2 sequences are MNHEY and SMNVEV (reference sequence). The CDR3 region is CARGTSGKKETQYF. DNA for the CDR3: TGTGCCAGAGGGACTAGCGGTAAGAAAGAGACCCAGTACTTC.

In this sample, this clone turned up a few times. This chain uses TRBV10-3 with TRBJ1-1; the D is unclear. V lost 0 bases to trimming and J lost 4 bases, with 6 bases between them. The CDR3 has 13 amino acids. The germline V gene has CDR1 ENHRY and CDR2 SYGVKD. The CDR3 DNA reads as TGTGCCATCAGTGAGTCGGCCAGCACTGAAGCTTTCTTT. Its protein product is CAISESASTEAFF.

This clone was recorded many times. V gene TRBV5-1 combines with J gene TRBJ2-5; 9 bases line up with TRBD2. The CDR3 has 17 amino acids. V lost 0 bases and J lost 4; bases outside the gene matches: 10. Germline CDR1 is SGHRS and CDR2 is YFSETQ. CDR3 sequence: CASSLARAGGLGETQYF. The CDR3 region has the DNA TGCGCCAGCAGCTTGGCCCGAGCGGGAGGACTAGGAGAGACCCAGTACTTC.

The rearrangement uses TRBV6-1 and TRBJ1-5, with 7 nucleotides matching TRBD1. The CDR3 extends over 16 amino acids. Germline V gene data show CDR1 as MNHNS and CDR2 as SASEGT. J gave up 1 base and V 5 bases, and 8 bases lay outside the gene matches. CDR3 region: CASSKGTAGSNQPQHF. The CDR3 DNA is TGTGCCAGCAGTAAAGGGACAGCGGGGAGCAATCAGCCCCAGCATTTT.